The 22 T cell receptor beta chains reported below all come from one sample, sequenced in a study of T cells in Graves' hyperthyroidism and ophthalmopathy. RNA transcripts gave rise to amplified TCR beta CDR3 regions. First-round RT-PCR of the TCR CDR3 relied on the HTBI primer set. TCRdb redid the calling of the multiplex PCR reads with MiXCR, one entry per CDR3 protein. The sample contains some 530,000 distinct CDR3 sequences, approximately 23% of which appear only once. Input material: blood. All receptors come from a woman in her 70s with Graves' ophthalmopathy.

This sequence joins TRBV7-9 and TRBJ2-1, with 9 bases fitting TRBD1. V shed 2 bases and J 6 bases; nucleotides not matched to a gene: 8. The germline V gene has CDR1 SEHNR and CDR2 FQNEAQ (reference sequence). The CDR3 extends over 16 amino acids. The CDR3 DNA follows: TGTGCCAGCAGCTTACTAACAGGGGGCAAGGGCAATGAGCAGTTCTTC. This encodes CASSLLTGGKGNEQFF.

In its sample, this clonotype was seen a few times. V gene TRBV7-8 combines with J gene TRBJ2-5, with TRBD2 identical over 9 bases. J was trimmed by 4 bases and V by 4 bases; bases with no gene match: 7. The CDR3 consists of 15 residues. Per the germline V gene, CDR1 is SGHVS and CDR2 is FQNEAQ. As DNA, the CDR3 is TGTGCCAGCAGCTACTCTAGCGGGAATGGAGAGACCCAGTACTTC. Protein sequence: CASSYSSGNGETQYF.

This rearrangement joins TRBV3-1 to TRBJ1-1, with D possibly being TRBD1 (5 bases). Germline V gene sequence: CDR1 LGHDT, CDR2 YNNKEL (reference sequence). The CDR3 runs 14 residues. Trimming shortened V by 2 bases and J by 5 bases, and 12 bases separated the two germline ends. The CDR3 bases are TGTGCCAGCAGCCAAACCGGGGGATGGACTGAAGCTTTCTTT. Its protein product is CASSQTGGWTEAFF.

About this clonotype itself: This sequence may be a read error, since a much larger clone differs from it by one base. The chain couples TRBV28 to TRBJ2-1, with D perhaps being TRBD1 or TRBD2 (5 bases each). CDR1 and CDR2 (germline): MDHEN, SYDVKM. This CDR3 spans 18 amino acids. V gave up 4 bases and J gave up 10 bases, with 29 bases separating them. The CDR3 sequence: CASSSGGRFFISRMEQFF. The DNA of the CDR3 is TGTGCCAGCAGTTCTGGGGGACGGTTCTTTATATCCCGTATGGAGCAGTTCTTC.

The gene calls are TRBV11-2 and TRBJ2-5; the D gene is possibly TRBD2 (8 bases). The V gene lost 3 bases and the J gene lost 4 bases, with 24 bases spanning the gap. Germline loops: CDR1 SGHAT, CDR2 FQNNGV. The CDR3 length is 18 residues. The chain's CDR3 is CASSLDRLLAEGRETQYF. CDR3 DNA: TGTGCCAGCAGCTTGGACAGGCTACTAGCGGAGGGTAGAGAGACCCAGTACTTC. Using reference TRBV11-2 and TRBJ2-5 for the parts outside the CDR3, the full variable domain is EAGVAQSPRYKIIEKRQSVAFWCNPISGHATLYWYQQILGQGPKLLIQFQNNGVVDDSQLPKDRFSAERLKGVDSTLKIQPAKLEDSAVYLCASSLDRLLAEGRETQYFGPGTRLLVL.

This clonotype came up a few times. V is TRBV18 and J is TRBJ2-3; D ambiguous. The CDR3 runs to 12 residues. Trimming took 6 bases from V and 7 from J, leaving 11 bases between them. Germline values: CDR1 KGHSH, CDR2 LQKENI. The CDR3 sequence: CASSLKGNTQYF. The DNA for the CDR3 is TGTGCCAGCTCTCTCAAAGGGAATACGCAGTATTTT.

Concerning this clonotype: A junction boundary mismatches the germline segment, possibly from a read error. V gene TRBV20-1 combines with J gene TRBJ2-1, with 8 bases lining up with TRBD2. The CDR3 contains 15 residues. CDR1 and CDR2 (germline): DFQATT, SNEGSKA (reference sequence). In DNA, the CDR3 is TGCAGTGCTAGAGAGGCTAGCGGGCACTACAATGAGCTGTTCTTC. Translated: CSAREASGHYNELFF.

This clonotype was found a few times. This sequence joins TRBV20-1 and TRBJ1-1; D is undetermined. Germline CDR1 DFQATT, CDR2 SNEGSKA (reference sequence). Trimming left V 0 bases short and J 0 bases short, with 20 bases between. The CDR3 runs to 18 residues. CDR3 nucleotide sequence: TGCAGTGCTAGAGATTCCATACGGGGTCGGAGAATGAACACTGAAGCTTTCTTT. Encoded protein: CSARDSIRGRRMNTEAFF.

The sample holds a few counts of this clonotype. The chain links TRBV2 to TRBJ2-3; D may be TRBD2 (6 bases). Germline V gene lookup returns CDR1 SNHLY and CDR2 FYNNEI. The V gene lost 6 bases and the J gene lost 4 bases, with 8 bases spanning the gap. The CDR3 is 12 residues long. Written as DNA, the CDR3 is TGTGCCAGCAGGGGACTTCCAGATACGCAGTATTTT. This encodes CASRGLPDTQYF.

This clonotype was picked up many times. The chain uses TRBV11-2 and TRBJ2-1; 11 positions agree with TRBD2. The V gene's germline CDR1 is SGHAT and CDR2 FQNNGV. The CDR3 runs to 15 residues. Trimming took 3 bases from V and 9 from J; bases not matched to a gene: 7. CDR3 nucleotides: TGTGCCAGCAGCTTTAGCGGGAGGGGTCATGGTGAGCAGTTCTTC. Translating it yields CASSFSGRGHGEQFF.

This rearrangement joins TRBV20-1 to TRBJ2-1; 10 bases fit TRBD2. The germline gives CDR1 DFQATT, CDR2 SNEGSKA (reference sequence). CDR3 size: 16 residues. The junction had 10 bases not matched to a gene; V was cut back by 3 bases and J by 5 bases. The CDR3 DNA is TGCAGTGCTAGTAGGGGTCGGCTAGCGGGAGACAATGAGCAGTTCTTC. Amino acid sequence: CSASRGRLAGDNEQFF.

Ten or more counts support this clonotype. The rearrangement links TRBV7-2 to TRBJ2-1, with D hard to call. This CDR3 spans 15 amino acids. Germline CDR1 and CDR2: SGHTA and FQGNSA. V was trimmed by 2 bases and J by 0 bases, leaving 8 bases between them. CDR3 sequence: CASSLRASSYNEQFF. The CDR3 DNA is TGTGCCAGCAGCTTACGAGCGAGCTCCTACAATGAGCAGTTCTTC.

This chain's CDR3 is CASSFLLAGFSYNEQFF. The DNA of the CDR3 is TGTGCCAGCAGTTTTTTACTAGCGGGTTTCTCCTACAATGAGCAGTTCTTC. The genes are TRBV12-3 or TRBV12-4 and TRBJ2-1; 9 bases are shared with TRBD2. The CDR3 is 17 amino acids. Trimming took 3 bases from V and 0 from J; bases not matched to a gene: 6.

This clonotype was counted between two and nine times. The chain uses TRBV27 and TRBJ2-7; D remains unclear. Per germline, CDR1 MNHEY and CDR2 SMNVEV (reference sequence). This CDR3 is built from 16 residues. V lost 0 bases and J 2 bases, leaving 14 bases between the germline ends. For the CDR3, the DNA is TGTGCCAGCAGTTTATCCCCACCCTCCAATACCTACGAGCAGTACTTC. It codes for CASSLSPPSNTYEQYF.

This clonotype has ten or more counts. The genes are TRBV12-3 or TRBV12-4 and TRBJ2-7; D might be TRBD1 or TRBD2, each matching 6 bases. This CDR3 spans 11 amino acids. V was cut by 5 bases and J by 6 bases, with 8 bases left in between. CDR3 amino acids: CASSRGAEQYF. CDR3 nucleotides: TGTGCCAGCAGTAGGGGGGCCGAGCAGTACTTC.

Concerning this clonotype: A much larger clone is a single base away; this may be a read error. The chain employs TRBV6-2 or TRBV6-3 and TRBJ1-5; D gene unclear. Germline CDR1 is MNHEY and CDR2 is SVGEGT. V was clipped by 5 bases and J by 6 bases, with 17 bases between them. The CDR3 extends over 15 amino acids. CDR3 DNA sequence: TGTGCCAGCAGTAAACTCCAGTTCGGCGCTCAGCCCCAGCATTTT. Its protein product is CASSKLQFGAQPQHF.

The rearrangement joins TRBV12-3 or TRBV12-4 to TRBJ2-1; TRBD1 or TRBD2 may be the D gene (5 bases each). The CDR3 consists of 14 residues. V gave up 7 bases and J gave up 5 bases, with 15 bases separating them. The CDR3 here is CASTHGAANNEQFF. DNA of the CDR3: TGTGCCAGCACCCACGGGGCCGCGAACAATGAGCAGTTCTTC.

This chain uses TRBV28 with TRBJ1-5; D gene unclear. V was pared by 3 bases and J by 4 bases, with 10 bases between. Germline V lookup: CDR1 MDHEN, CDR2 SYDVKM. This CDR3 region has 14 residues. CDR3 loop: CASSFVSRNQPQHF. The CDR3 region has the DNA TGTGCCAGCAGTTTTGTGAGTAGGAATCAGCCCCAGCATTTT.

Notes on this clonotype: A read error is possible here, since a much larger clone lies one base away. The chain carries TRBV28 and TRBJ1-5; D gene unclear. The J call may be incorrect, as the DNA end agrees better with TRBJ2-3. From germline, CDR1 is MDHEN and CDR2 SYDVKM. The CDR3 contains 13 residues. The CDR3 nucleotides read TGTGCCAGCAGTTTATGGGGTGATCAGCCCCAGTATTTT. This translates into CASSLWGDQPQYF.

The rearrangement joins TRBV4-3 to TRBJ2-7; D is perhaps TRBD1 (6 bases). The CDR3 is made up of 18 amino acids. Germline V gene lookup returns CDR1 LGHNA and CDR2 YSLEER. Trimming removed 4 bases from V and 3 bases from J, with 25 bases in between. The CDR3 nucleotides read TGCGCCAGCAGCCTGCGCCCAATGGCACATGGGGGCAGCTACGAGCAGTACTTC. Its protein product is CASSLRPMAHGGSYEQYF.

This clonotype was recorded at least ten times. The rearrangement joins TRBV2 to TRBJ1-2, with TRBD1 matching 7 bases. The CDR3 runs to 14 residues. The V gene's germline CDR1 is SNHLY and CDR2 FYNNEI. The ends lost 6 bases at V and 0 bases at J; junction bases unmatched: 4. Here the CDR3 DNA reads TGTGCCAGCAGGGGGGACAGCACTAACTATGGCTACACCTTC. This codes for CASRGDSTNYGYTF.

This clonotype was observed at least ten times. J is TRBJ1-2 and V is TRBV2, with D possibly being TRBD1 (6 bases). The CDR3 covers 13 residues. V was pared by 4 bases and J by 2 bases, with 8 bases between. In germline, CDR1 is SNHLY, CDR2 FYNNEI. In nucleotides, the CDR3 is TGTGCCAGCAGTGGCCAGGGGAACTATGGCTACACCTTC. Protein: CASSGQGNYGYTF.